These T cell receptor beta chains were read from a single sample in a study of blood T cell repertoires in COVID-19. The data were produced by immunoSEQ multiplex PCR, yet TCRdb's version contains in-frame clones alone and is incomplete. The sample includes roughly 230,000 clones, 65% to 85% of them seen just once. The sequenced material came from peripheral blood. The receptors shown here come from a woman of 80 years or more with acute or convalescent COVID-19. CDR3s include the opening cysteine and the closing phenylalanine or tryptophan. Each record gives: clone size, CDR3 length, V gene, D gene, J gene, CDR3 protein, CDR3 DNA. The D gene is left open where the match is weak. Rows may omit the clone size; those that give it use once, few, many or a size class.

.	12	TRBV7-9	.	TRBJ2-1	CASSLLYNEQFF	TGTGCCAGCAGCTTACTCTACAATGAGCAGTTCTTC
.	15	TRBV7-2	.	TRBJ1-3	CASSLRSSAGNTIYF	TGTGCCAGCAGCTTGAGGTCTTCAGCTGGAAACACCATATATTTT
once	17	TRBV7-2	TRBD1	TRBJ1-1	CASKSMQSGTVNTEAFF	TGTGCCAGCAAATCCATGCAGTCCGGGACAGTGAACACTGAAGCTTTCTTT
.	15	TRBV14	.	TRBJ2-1	CASSQGGGSYNEQFF	TGTGCCAGCAGCCAAGGCGGTGGCTCCTACAATGAGCAGTTCTTC
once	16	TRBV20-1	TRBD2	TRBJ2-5	CSASLAGGGARETQYF	TGCAGTGCTAGTCTAGCGGGAGGAGGGGCCAGGGAGACCCAGTACTTC
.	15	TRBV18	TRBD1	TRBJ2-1	CASSLGTGRENEQFF	TGTGCCAGCTCACTCGGGACAGGGAGAGAAAATGAGCAGTTCTTC
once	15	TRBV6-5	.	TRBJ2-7	CASSTRHLQTYEQYF	TGTGCCAGCAGTACCCGACACCTTCAGACCTACGAGCAGTACTTC
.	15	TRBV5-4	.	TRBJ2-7	CASRRRGGARHEQYF	TGTGCCAGCAGGCGTCGTGGTGGGGCGAGGCACGAGCAGTACTTC
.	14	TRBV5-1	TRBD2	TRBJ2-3	CASSQGLATDTQYF	TGCGCCAGCAGCCAAGGACTAGCGACAGATACGCAGTATTTT
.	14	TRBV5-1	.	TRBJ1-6	CASSGLDGNSPLHF	TGCGCCAGCAGCGGACTGGACGGAAATTCACCCCTCCACTTT
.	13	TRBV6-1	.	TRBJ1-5	CASSDSPNQPQHF	TGTGCCAGCAGTGACAGTCCGAATCAGCCCCAGCATTTT